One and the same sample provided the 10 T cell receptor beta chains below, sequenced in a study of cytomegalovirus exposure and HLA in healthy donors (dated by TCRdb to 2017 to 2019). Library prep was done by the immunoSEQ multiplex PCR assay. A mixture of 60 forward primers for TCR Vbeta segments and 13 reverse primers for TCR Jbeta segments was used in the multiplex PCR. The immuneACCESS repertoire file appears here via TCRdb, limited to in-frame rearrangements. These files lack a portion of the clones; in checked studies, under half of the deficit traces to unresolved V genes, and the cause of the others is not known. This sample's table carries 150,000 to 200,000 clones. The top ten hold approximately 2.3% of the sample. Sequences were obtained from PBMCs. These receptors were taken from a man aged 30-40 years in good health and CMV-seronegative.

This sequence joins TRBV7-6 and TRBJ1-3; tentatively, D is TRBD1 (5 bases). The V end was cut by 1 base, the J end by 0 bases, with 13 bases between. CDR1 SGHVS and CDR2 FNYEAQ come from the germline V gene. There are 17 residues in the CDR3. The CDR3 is CASSLETASRSGNTIYF. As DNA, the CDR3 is TGTGCCAGCAGCTTAGAGACAGCGAGCCGCTCTGGAAACACCATATATTTT.

CDR3 DNA: TGTGCCAGCAGCGGCGGGACAGTCTACAATGAGCAGTTCTTC. Protein sequence: CASSGGTVYNEQFF. V usage is TRBV9 and J usage is TRBJ2-1; maybe TRBD1 (7 bases). Germline assignment: CDR1 SGDLS and CDR2 YYNGEE. The CDR3 runs 14 residues. The V gene lost 3 bases and the J gene lost 3 bases, with 10 bases spanning the gap. Looking up the rest from reference TRBV9 and TRBJ2-1 gives the full variable domain: DSGVTQTPKHLITATGQRVTLRCSPRSGDLSVYWYQQSLDQGLQFLIQYYNGEERAKGNILERFSAQQFPDLHSELNLSSLELGDSALYFCASSGGTVYNEQFFGPGTRLTVL.

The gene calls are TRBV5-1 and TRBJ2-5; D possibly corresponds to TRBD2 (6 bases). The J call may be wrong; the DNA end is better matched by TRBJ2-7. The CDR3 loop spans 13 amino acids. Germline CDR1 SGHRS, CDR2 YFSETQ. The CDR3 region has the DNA TGCGCCAGCAGCGGGGACTCGGATTACGAGCAGTACTTC. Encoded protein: CASSGDSDYEQYF.

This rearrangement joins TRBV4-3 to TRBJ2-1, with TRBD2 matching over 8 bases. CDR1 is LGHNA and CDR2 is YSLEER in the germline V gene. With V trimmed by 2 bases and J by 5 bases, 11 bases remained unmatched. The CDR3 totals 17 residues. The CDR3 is CASSQPSASGLNNEQFF. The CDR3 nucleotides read TGCGCCAGCAGCCAACCCTCCGCTAGCGGGTTAAACAATGAGCAGTTCTTC.

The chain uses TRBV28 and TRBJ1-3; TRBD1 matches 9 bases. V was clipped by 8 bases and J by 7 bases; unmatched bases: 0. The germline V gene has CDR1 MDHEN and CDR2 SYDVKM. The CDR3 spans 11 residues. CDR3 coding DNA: TGTGCCAGCGGGACAGGGAACACCATATATTTT. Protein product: CASGTGNTIYF. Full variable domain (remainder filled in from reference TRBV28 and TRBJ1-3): DVKVTQSSRYLVKRTGEKVFLECVQDMDHENMFWYRQDPGLGLRLIYFSYDVKMKEKGDIPEGYSVSREKKERFSLILESASTNQTSMYLCASGTGNTIYFGEGSWLTVV.

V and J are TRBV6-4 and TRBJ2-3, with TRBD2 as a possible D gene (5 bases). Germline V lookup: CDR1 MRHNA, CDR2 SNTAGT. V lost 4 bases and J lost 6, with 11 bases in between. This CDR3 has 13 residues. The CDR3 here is CASSGGVDDTQYF. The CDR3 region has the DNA TGTGCCAGCAGTGGGGGAGTGGATGATACGCAGTATTTT.

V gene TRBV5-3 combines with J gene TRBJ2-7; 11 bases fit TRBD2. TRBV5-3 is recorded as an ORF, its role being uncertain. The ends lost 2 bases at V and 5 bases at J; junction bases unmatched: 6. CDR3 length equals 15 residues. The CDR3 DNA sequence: TGTGCCAGAAGCTTTAGCGGGAGGGCCGGCGACGAGCAGTACTTC. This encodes CARSFSGRAGDEQYF.

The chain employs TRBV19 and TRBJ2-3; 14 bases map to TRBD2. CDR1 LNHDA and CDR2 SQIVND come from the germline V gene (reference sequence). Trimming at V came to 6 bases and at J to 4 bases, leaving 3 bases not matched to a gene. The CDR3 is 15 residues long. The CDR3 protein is CASRGTSGSSDTQYF. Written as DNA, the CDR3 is TGTGCCAGTAGGGGGACTAGCGGGAGCTCAGATACGCAGTATTTT. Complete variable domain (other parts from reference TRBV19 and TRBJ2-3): DGGITQSPKYLFRKEGQNVTLSCEQNLNHDAMYWYRQDPGQGLRLIYYSQIVNDFQKGDIAEGYSVSREKKESFPLTVTSAQKNPTAFYLCASRGTSGSSDTQYFGPGTRLTVL.

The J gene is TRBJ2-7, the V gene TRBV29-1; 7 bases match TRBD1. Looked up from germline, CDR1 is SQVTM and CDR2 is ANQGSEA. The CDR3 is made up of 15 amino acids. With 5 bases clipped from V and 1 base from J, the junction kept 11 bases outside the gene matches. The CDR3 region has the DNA TGCAGCGTTTCACAACGGACAGGTAGTTCCTACGAGCAGTACTTC. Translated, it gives CSVSQRTGSSYEQYF.

CDR3 nucleotides: TGTGCCAGCAGTCGGACAGGGGAGGACGAGCAGTACTTC. This codes for CASSRTGEDEQYF. The chain combines TRBV28 with TRBJ2-7; 9 positions agree with TRBD1. V shed 5 bases and J 5 bases; nucleotides not matched to a gene: 4. The length of the CDR3 is 13 residues. Per the germline V gene, CDR1 is MDHEN and CDR2 is SYDVKM.